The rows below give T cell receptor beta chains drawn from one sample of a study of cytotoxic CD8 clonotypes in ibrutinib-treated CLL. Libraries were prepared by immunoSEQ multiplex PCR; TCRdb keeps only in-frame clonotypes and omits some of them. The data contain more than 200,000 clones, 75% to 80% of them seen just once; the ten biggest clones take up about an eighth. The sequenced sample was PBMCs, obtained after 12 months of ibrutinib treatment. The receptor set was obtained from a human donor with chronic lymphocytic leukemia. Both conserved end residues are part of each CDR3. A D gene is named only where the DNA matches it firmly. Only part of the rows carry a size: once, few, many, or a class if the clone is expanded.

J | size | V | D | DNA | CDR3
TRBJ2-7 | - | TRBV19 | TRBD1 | TGTGCCAGTAGTTTACGACAGGGCTCCTACGAGCAGTACTTC | CASSLRQGSYEQYF
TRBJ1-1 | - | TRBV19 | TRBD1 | TGTGCCAGTAGTACTTTGGGACAGACCAAGAACACTGAAGCTTTCTTT | CASSTLGQTKNTEAFF
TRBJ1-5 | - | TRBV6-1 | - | TGTGCCAGCGGACGGCTTTATAGCAATCAGCCCCAGCATTTT | CASGRLYSNQPQHF
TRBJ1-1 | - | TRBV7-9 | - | TGTGCCAGCAGTTACGTACAGGTCACTGAAGCTTTCTTT | CASSYVQVTEAFF
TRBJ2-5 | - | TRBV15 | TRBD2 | TGTGCCACCAGCCCCCGGAGGCTAGCGGAAGAGACCCAGTACTTC | CATSPRRLAEETQYF
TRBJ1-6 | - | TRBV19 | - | TGTGCCAGTAGTATTGAGGCCTATAATTCACCCCTCCACTTT | CASSIEAYNSPLHF
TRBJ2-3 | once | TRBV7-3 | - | TGTGCCAGCAGCCCCGCCGGGACCACAGATACGCAGTATTTT | CASSPAGTTDTQYF
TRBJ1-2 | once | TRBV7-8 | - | TGTGCCAGCAGCTTTGGCCAGAACTCCTATGGCTACACCTTC | CASSFGQNSYGYTF
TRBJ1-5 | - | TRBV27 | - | TGTGCCAGCAGTTTATACACTACTCATCAGCCCCAGCATTTT | CASSLYTTHQPQHF
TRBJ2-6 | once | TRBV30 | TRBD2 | TGTGCCTGGAGTGTACACGTGCGGGGGAAATCTGGGGCCAACGTCCTGACTTTC | CAWSVHVRGKSGANVLTF
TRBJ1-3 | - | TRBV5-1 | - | TGCGCCAGCAGCTTGACCAACTCTGGAAACACCATATATTTT | CASSLTNSGNTIYF
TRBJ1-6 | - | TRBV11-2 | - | TGTGCCAGCAGCTTAGTGACGTACAATTCACCCCTCCACTTT | CASSLVTYNSPLHF
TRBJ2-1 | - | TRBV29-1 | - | TGCAGCGTTCGGAGAGAGGGCAATGAGCAGTTCTTC | CSVRREGNEQFF
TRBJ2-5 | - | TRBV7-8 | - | TGTGCCAGCAGGGAAGCGAGGGGAGAGACCCAGTACTTC | CASREARGETQYF
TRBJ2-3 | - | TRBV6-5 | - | TGTGCCAGCAGTTATGGCCAGGGAGTTGGAACAGATACGCAGTATTTT | CASSYGQGVGTDTQYF
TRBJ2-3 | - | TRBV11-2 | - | TGTGCCAGCAGCTTCGGTAGGCTAGCTAGCACAGATACGCAGTATTTT | CASSFGRLASTDTQYF
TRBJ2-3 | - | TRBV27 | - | TGTGCCAGCAGTTTATCAGGTGATACGCAGTATTTT | CASSLSGDTQYF
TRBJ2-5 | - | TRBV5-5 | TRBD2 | TGTGCCAGCAGCCCGCGGTATGTAGCGGGAGCGGTCATCCAAGAGACCCAGTACTTC | CASSPRYVAGAVIQETQYF
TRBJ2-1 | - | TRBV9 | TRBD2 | TGTGCCAGCTCGACGGGGACTAGCGTCTACAATGAGCAGTTCTTC | CASSTGTSVYNEQFF